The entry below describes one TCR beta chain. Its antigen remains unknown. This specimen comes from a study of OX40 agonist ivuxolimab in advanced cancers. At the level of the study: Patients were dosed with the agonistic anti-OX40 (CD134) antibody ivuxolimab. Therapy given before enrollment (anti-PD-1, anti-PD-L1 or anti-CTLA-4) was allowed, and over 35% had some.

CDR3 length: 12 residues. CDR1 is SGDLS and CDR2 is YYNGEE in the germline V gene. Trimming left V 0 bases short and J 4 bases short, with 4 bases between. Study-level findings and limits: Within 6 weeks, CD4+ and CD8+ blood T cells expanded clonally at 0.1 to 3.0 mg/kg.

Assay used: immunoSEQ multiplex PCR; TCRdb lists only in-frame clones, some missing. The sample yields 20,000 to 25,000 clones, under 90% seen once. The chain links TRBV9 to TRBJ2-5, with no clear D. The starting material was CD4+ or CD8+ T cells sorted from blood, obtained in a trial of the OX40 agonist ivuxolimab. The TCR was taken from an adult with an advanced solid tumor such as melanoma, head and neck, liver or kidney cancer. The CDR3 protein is CASSVEGETQYF. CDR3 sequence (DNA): TGTGCCAGCAGCGTAGAAGGAGAGACCCAGTACTTC.